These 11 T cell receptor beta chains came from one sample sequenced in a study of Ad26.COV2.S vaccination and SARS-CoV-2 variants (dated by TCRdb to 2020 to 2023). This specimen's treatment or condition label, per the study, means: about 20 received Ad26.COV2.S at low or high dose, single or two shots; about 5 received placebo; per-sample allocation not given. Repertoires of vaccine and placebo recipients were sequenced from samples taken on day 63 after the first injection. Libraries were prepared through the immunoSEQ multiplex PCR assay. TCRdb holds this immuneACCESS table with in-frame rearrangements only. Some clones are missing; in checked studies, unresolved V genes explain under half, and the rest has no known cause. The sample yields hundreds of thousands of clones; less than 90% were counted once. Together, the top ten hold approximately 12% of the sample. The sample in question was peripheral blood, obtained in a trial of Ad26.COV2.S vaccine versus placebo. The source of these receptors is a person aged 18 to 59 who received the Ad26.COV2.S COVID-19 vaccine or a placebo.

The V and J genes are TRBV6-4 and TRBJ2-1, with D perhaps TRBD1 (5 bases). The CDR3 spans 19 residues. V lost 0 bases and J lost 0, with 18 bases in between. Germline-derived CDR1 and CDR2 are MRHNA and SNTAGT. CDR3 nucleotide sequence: TGTGCCAGCAGTGACTCGAAGGGGAACTCCCTTAGCTCCTACAATGAGCAGTTCTTC. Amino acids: CASSDSKGNSLSSYNEQFF.

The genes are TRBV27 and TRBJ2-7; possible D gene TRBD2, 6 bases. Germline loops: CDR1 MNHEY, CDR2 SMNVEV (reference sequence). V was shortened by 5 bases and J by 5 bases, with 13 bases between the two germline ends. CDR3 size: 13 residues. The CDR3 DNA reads TGTGCCAGCAGTCCGACTAGGGGCCACGAGCAGTACTTC. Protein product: CASSPTRGHEQYF.

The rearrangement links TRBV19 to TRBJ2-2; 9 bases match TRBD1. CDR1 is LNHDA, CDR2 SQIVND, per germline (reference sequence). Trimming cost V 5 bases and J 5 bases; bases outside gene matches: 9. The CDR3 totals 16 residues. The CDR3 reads CASSSPDRGWTGELFF. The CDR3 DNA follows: TGTGCCAGTAGTTCCCCGGACAGGGGCTGGACCGGGGAGCTGTTTTTT.

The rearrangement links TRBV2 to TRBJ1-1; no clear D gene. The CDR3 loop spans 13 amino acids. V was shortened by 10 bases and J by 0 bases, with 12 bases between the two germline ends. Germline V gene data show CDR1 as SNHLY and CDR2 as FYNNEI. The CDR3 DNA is TGTGCCACCCGCGATGGCGTGAACACTGAAGCTTTCTTT. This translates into CATRDGVNTEAFF.

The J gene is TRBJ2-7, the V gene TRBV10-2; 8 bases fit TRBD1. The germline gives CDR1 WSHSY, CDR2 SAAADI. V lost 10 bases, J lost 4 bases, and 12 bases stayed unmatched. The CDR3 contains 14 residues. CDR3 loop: CATDRGSSGYEQYF. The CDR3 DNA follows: TGCGCCACCGACAGGGGCTCCTCGGGGTACGAGCAGTACTTC.

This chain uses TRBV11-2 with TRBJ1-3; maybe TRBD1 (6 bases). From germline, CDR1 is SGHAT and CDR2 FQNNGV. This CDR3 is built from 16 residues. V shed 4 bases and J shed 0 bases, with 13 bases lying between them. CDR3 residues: CASSSTTGHSGNTIYF. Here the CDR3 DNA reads TGTGCCAGCAGCTCAACCACGGGACACTCTGGAAACACCATATATTTT.

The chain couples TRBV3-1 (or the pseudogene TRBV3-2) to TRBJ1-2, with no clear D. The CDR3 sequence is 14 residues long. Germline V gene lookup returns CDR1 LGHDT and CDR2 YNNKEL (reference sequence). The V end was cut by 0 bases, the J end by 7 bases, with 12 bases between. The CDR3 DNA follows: TGTGCCAGCAGCCAAGATGCGGGGAATCGTGGCTACACCTTC. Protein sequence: CASSQDAGNRGYTF.

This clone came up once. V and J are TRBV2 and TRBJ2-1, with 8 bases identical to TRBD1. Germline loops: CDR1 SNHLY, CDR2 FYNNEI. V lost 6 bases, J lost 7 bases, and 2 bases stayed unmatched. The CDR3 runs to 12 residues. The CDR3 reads CASSRDRNEQFF. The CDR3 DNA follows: TGTGCCAGCAGCAGGGACAGGAATGAGCAGTTCTTC. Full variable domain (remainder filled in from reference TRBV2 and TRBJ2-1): EPEVTQTPSHQVTQMGQEVILRCVPISNHLYFYWYRQILGQKVEFLVSFYNNEISEKSEIFDDQFSVERPDGSNFTLKIRSTKLEDSAMYFCASSRDRNEQFFGPGTRLTVL.

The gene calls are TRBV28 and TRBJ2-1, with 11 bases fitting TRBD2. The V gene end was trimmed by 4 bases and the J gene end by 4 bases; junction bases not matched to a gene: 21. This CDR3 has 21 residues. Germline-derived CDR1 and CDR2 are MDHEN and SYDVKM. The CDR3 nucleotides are TGTGCCAGCAGTTCATCTTACCGGGACAGACTAAGACTAGCGGGGTACAATGAGCAGTTCTTC. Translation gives CASSSSYRDRLRLAGYNEQFF.

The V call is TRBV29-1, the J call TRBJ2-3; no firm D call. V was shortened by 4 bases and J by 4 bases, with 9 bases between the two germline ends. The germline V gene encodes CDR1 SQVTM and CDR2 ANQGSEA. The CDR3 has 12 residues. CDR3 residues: CSVVSGADTQYF. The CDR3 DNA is TGCAGCGTTGTTTCCGGCGCAGATACGCAGTATTTT.

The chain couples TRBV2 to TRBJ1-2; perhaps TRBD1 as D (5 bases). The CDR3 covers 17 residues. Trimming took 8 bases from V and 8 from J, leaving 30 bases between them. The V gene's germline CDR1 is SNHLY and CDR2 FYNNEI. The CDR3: CASPPVTGPSGRSGYTF. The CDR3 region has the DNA TGTGCCAGCCCCCCTGTAACGGGACCCTCTGGGAGATCGGGCTACACCTTC.